This is a list of T cell receptor beta chains from one sample in a study of shared clonotypes between healthy human individuals. Method: immunoSEQ multiplex PCR; TCRdb's copy keeps in-frame clones and lacks some. The sample lists about 990,000 clones, 78% seen once, with 0.55% to 0.7% in the top ten. The sample consisted of memory CD4+ T cells from PBMCs. The receptors come from a young man in good health. Some clones in this sample may be carry-over from other donors' samples. The CDR3 runs from the conserved cysteine through the conserved F or W. A D gene is named only where the DNA matches it firmly. A clone size is listed for some rows: how often the clone was seen (once, few, many), or a class if it is expanded.

CDR3 DNA,CDR3 protein,J gene,V gene,clone size,D gene
TGCGCCAGCAGCCGACTAACTAGCGGGAGTGGTGATGAGCAGTTCTTC,CASSRLTSGSGDEQFF,TRBJ2-1,TRBV5-1,-,TRBD2
TGTGCCAGCAGCCCGACAGGCCCAGAGACCCAGTACTTC,CASSPTGPETQYF,TRBJ2-5,TRBV4-2,-,-
TGTGCCAGCAGCTTAGGGGTCCCTAGCGGCACAGATACGCAGTATTTT,CASSLGVPSGTDTQYF,TRBJ2-3,TRBV13,-,-
TGTGCCAGCAGCGCATCCCGGGCCAAAGAAGCTTTCTTT,CASSASRAKEAFF,TRBJ1-1,TRBV11-3,-,-
TGCGCCAGCAGCTTGGATGGGGGGAACTATGGCTACACCTTC,CASSLDGGNYGYTF,TRBJ1-2,TRBV5-1,-,-
TGTGCCAGTAGTATTTCCAAAGGGACCTCGGACTACACCTTC,CASSISKGTSDYTF,TRBJ1-2,TRBV19,-,-
TGTGCCAGCTCACCAAATGAGCAAAATGAGCAGTTCTTC,CASSPNEQNEQFF,TRBJ2-1,TRBV18,-,-
TGTGCCAGTAGTATGGGGACTCAACCGGAGACCCAGTACTTC,CASSMGTQPETQYF,TRBJ2-5,TRBV19,few,-
TGTGCCAGTAGTATATTACAGGGCCTGGGTGGCTACACCTTC,CASSILQGLGGYTF,TRBJ1-2,TRBV19,-,-
TGTGCCAGCAGCACCGGGACTAGCAGCGAGACCCAGTACTTC,CASSTGTSSETQYF,TRBJ2-5,TRBV7-8,-,TRBD2
TGTGCCAGCAGCTTACTAGCGGGAGCCGGTTACAATGAGCAGTTCTTC,CASSLLAGAGYNEQFF,TRBJ2-1,TRBV7-3,-,TRBD2
TGTGCCAGCAGTGAAGGTAGCGCCCCGCGGGGTGAGCAGTTCTTC,CASSEGSAPRGEQFF,TRBJ2-1,TRBV2,-,-
TGTGCCAGCAGTGTTTCCGGGACAGGGATCGGTCAGCCCCAGCATTTT,CASSVSGTGIGQPQHF,TRBJ1-5,TRBV28,-,TRBD1
TGTGCCAGCAGAAGGGTATCCGGGGCCAACGTCCTGACTTTC,CASRRVSGANVLTF,TRBJ2-6,TRBV2,-,-
TGTGCCAGCAGTCTATGGGGAGAGACCCAGTACTTC,CASSLWGETQYF,TRBJ2-5,TRBV27,-,-
TGTGCCAGCAGTGAACAGGGTCCCTACGAGCAGTACTTC,CASSEQGPYEQYF,TRBJ2-7,TRBV6-1,few,-
TGTGCCAGCAGTCGGACTAGCGGGAGTCTGGTTCAGTACTTC,CASSRTSGSLVQYF,TRBJ2-4,TRBV2,few,TRBD2
TGCAGTGCCCACAGAACAGATACGCAGTATTTT,CSAHRTDTQYF,TRBJ2-3,TRBV20-1,-,-
TGTGCCAGCAATCAGCTAATGAACACTGAAGCTTTCTTT,CASNQLMNTEAFF,TRBJ1-1,TRBV2,-,-
TGCGCCAGCAGCCAAGAGGAGACAGGGGGAACCGGGGAGCTGTTTTTT,CASSQEETGGTGELFF,TRBJ2-2,TRBV4-1,-,TRBD1
TGTGCCAGCATACGGGGACAGGGGGCCGGTGAGCAGTTCTTC,CASIRGQGAGEQFF,TRBJ2-1,TRBV6-5,-,TRBD1
TGTGCCAGCAGTTTGACAGGGGGCTATGGCTACACCTTC,CASSLTGGYGYTF,TRBJ1-2,TRBV27,-,TRBD1
TGCGCCAGCGGCATCGGGCAGGGGAATTCACCCCTCCACTTT,CASGIGQGNSPLHF,TRBJ1-6,TRBV5-1,few,-
TGTTCCTCAGCGGGCGCAAACTACAATGAGCAGTTCTTC,CSSAGANYNEQFF,TRBJ2-1,TRBV6-1,-,-
TGCGCCAGCAGTTCTGTCGGTTGGAATCAGCCCCAGCATTTT,CASSSVGWNQPQHF,TRBJ1-5,TRBV10-2,-,-
TGTGCCAGCAGCCAAGTCCCAGGGGAGGGCAATCAGCCCCAGCATTTT,CASSQVPGEGNQPQHF,TRBJ1-5,TRBV4-2,few,-
TGTGCCAGTAGTATCTTGGGAGGGCTCGGTGACACTGAAGCTTTCTTT,CASSILGGLGDTEAFF,TRBJ1-1,TRBV19,-,-
TGTGCCAGACACGGACGACGGCACTCTGGGGCCAACGTCCTGACTTTC,CARHGRRHSGANVLTF,TRBJ2-6,TRBV5-3,-,-
TGTGCCAGCAGTGAGCAACAGGGAGGGCAGGTTACGAATGGCTACACCTTC,CASSEQQGGQVTNGYTF,TRBJ1-2,TRBV2,-,-
TGTGCCAGCAGTGAAGTTAAGGCATCAGCGAGTTCACCCCTCCACTTT,CASSEVKASASSPLHF,TRBJ1-6,TRBV6-1,-,-
TGTGCCAGCAGCTCAGGAACGCACCCGCCAGAAAAACTGTTTTTT,CASSSGTHPPEKLFF,TRBJ1-4,TRBV5-5,-,-
TGTGCCAGCTCACCACTCGGGACTAGCGGATACAATGAGCAGTTCTTC,CASSPLGTSGYNEQFF,TRBJ2-1,TRBV18,-,TRBD2
TGTGCCAGCAGTTCCGGGACAGGGGGCTTCAATGAGCAGTTCTTC,CASSSGTGGFNEQFF,TRBJ2-1,TRBV5-4,-,TRBD1
TGTGCCAGCTCACCTATGACAGGGGGAGAATATGGCTACACCTTC,CASSPMTGGEYGYTF,TRBJ1-2,TRBV18,-,TRBD1
TGTGCCAGCACCGGACTAGCGGGGACAGATACGCAGTATTTT,CASTGLAGTDTQYF,TRBJ2-3,TRBV5-4,-,TRBD2
TGCGCCAGCAGCTTTATCGGAGTCCTAGCCGGGGAGCTGTTTTTT,CASSFIGVLAGELFF,TRBJ2-2,TRBV5-1,many,-
TGTGCCAGCAGCGTAGGACCCGGGTCTAGCGGGGACAGGATAGATACGCAGTATTTT,CASSVGPGSSGDRIDTQYF,TRBJ2-3,TRBV9,-,-
TGTGCCAGCAAAGTGGGACTAGCGGGAGGGGAGACCCAGTACTTC,CASKVGLAGGETQYF,TRBJ2-5,TRBV5-8,-,TRBD2
TGCAGCGTCGCTCAGGGGGCAAATCAGCCCCAGCATTTT,CSVAQGANQPQHF,TRBJ1-5,TRBV29-1,-,TRBD1
TGTGCCAGCAGCCCTAGCGGGAGACTAAATGAGCAGTTCTTC,CASSPSGRLNEQFF,TRBJ2-1,TRBV7-7,once,TRBD2
TGTGCCAGCAGCCCGGCAGGGGCCCCCTACGAGCAGTACTTC,CASSPAGAPYEQYF,TRBJ2-7,TRBV14,many,-
TGTGCCAGCAGATTGACCGGACAGATGAATTCACCCCTCCACTTT,CASRLTGQMNSPLHF,TRBJ1-6,TRBV2,-,-
TGTGCCAGCAGCTTAAACCCGACAGGAGACACAGATACGCAGTATTTT,CASSLNPTGDTDTQYF,TRBJ2-3,TRBV7-3,-,-